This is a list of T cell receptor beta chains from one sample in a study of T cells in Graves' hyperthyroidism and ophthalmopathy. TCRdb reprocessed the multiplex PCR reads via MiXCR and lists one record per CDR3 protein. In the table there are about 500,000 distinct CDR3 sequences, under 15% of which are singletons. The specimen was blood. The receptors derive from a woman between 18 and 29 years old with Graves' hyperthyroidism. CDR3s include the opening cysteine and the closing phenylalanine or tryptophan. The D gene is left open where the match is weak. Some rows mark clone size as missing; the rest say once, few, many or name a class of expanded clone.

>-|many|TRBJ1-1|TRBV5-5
CASSANGHNTEAFF
TGTGCCAGCAGCGCTAATGGACATAACACTGAAGCTTTCTTT
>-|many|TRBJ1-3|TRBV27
CASSLRGTGNTIYF
TGTGCCAGCAGTTTAAGAGGGACTGGAAACACCATATATTTT
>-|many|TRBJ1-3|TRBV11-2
CASSYLPNGNTIYF
TGTGCCAGCAGCTACCTACCCAATGGAAACACCATATATTTT
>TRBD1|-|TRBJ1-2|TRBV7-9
CASSLGTGLEERYGYTF
TGTGCCAGCAGCTTAGGGACAGGGCTCGAGGAACGATATGGCTACACCTTC
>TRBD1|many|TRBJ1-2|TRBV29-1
CSVGRDRTRGYTF
TGCAGCGTTGGGAGGGACAGAACTCGCGGCTACACCTTC
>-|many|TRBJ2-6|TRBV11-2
CASSRTESSGANVLTF
TGTGCCAGCAGCCGGACGGAGAGCTCTGGGGCCAACGTCCTGACTTTC
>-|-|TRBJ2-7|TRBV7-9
CASSNRGTGIEQYF
TGTGCCAGCAGCAACCGGGGAACAGGGATCGAGCAGTACTTC
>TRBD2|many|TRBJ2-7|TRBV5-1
CASSPLAGGPSQSEQYF
TGCGCCAGCAGCCCACTAGCGGGAGGGCCTAGTCAATCCGAGCAGTACTTC
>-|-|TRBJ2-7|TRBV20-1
CSASGLDSYEQYF
TGCAGTGCTAGCGGGCTTGATAGTTACGAGCAGTACTTC
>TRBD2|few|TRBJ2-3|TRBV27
CASRGTSGREDTQYF
TGTGCCAGCAGGGGGACTAGCGGGAGGGAGGATACGCAGTATTTT
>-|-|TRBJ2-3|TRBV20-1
CSAHRPNLEDTQYF
TGCAGTGCTCATCGACCTAACCTTGAGGATACGCAGTATTTT
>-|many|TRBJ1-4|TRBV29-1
CSVAEIENEKLFF
TGCAGCGTTGCGGAGATTGAGAATGAAAAACTGTTTTTT
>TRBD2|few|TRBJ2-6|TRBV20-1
CSARRSSGRVSSGANVLTF
TGCAGTGCTAGAAGGTCCAGCGGGAGGGTGAGCTCTGGGGCCAACGTCCTGACTTTC
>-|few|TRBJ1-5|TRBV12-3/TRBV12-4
CASSSGTSQPQHF
TGTGCCAGCAGCTCCGGGACAAGCCAGCCCCAGCATTTT
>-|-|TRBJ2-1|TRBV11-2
CASSLGGGPLYEQFF
TGTGCCAGCAGCTTAGGCGGAGGGCCTCTCTACGAGCAGTTCTTC
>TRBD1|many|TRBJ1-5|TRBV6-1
CASSTGYNQPQHF
TGTGCCAGCTCGACAGGGTATAATCAGCCCCAGCATTTT
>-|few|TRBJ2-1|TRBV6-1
CASSRALYNEQFF
TGTGCCAGCAGCAGGGCCCTCTACAATGAGCAGTTCTTC
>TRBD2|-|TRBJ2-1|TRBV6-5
CASSYSKTSGFSDEQFF
TGTGCCAGCAGTTACTCGAAAACTAGCGGGTTTAGCGATGAGCAGTTCTTC
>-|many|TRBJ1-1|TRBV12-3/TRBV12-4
CASSLVIGGSGPEAFF
TGTGCCAGCAGTTTAGTCATAGGGGGTAGTGGACCTGAAGCTTTCTTT
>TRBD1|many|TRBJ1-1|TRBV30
CAWTDRVDTEAFF
TGTGCCTGGACGGACAGGGTCGACACTGAAGCTTTCTTT
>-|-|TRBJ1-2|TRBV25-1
CASSENGALYGYTF
TGTGCCAGCAGTGAAAACGGGGCTTTGTATGGCTACACCTTC
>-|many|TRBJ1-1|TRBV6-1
CASSEDPAGAVNTEAFF
TGTGCCAGCAGTGAAGATCCCGCCGGAGCGGTGAACACTGAAGCTTTCTTT
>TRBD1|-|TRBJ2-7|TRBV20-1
CSSPAAGQGNYEQYF
TGCAGTTCTCCCGCGGCGGGACAGGGAAACTACGAGCAGTACTTC
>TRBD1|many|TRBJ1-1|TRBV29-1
CSVGRQGVTEAFF
TGCAGCGTTGGGCGACAGGGTGTCACTGAAGCTTTCTTT
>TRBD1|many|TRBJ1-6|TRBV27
CASSQGAWNSPLHF
TGTGCCAGCAGCCAGGGGGCCTGGAATTCACCCCTCCACTTT
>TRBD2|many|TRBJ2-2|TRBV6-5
CASSWGLGELFF
TGTGCCAGCAGTTGGGGACTAGGGGAGCTGTTTTTT
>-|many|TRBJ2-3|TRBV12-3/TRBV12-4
CASSARDKEDTQYF
TGTGCCAGCAGTGCTCGGGACAAAGAAGATACGCAGTATTTT
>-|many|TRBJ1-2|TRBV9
CASSPRQDYGYTF
TGTGCCAGCAGCCCCCGACAGGACTATGGCTACACCTTC
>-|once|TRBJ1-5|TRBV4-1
CASSPRTVPPGQPQHF
TGCGCCAGCAGCCCCCGAACGGTCCCTCCGGGTCAGCCCCAGCATTTT
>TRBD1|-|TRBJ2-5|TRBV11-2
CASSSDRDRKTQYF
TGTGCCAGCAGCTCGGACAGGGACAGAAAGACCCAGTACTTC